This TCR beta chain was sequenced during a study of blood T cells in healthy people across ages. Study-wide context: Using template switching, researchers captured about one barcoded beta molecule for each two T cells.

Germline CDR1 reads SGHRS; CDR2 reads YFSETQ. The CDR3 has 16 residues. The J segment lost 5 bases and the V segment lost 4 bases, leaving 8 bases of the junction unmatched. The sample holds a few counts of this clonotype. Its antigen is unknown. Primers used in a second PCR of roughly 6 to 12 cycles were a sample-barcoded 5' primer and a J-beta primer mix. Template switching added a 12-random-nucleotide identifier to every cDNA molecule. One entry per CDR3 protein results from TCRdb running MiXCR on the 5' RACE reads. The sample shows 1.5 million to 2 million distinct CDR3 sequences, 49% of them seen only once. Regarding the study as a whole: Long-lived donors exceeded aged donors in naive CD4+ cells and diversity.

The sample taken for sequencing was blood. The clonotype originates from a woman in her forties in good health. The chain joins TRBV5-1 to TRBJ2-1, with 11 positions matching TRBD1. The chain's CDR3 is CASSLRTGGADNEQFF. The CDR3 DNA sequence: TGCGCCAGCAGCCTCCGGACAGGGGGCGCCGACAATGAGCAGTTCTTC.